The present TCR beta chain was sequenced within a study of blood T cell repertoires in COVID-19. Germline CDR1 SNHLY, CDR2 FYNNEI. The V end was cut by 2 bases, the J end by 2 bases, with 10 bases between. The CDR3 contains 14 residues. The data were produced by immunoSEQ multiplex PCR, yet TCRdb's version contains in-frame clones alone and is incomplete. The data contain some 350,000 clones, approximately 86% of them seen just once; the ten biggest clones take up less than 3.5%. This TCR came from a human donor in a cohort sampled during active COVID-19. The chain recombines TRBV2 with TRBJ2-7, with D possibly TRBD1 on 7 matching bases. The sample taken for sequencing was peripheral blood. This CDR3 reads CASSERRGAYEQYF. Written as DNA, the CDR3 is TGTGCCAGCAGTGAACGCAGGGGGGCCTACGAGCAGTACTTC.